This T cell receptor delta chain was profiled in a study of Vδ1+ human thymocytes. The template was reverse-transcribed extracted RNA. CDR3 amplicons came from multiplex PCR with pooled V-gene forward and constant-region reverse primers. TCRdb used CATT to re-call clones from the multiplex PCR reads. The sample records under 85,000 delta-chain clones, around 30% being singletons. Vdelta1+ thymocyte sorts reached between about 97% and 99.6% purity. Study-level points and caveats: In the thymus, TRG and TRD repertoires looked highly polyclonal with Gaussian CDR3 lengths.

On this clone: Its antigen is currently unknown.

V trimming: 0 bases; J trimming: 0 bases; junction bases outside the gene matches: 7. Germline assignment: CDR1 TSWWSYY and CDR2 QGS. This CDR3 is built from 17 residues. The V and J genes are TRDV1 and TRDJ1, with TRDD3 matching 7 bases. Material for sequencing was Vdelta1+ gamma-delta thymocytes from the thymus. Sample subset: FACS-sorted CD3+ TCRalphabeta- TCRVdelta1+ TCRVdelta2- thymocytes. The source of this sequence is a boy younger than two who had congenital heart surgery. For the CDR3, the DNA is TGTGCTCTTGGGGAACTCCTTATACTGGGGTACACCGATAAACTCATCTTT. It encodes CALGELLILGYTDKLIF.